This is a list of T cell receptor beta chains from one sample in a study of shared clonotypes between healthy human individuals. Profiled with immunoSEQ multiplex PCR; TCRdb holds only in-frame clones, not every one. The table includes approximately 2,000,000 clones, around 92% detected once. Material for sequencing was naive CD4+ T cells from PBMCs. These receptor sequences come from a man aged 18 to 30 in good health. Some clones in this sample may be carry-over from other donors' samples. Both conserved end residues are part of each CDR3. Fields, in order: clone size, J gene, V gene, D gene, CDR3 DNA, CDR3 protein. D genes are given only for firm matches. Only some rows state a clone size, as once, few, many or a class for expanded clones.

abundance: NA; j_gene: TRBJ2-1; v_gene: TRBV29-1; d_gene: NA; CDR3nt: TGCAGCGGGACCACAAACTTGGGTGGAGACAATGAGCAGTTCTTC; CDR3aa: CSGTTNLGGDNEQFF
abundance: NA; j_gene: TRBJ1-3; v_gene: TRBV10-3; d_gene: NA; CDR3nt: TGTGCCATCAGTGAACCAGGCACCATATATTTT; CDR3aa: CAISEPGTIYF
abundance: NA; j_gene: TRBJ2-2; v_gene: TRBV7-2; d_gene: TRBD2; CDR3nt: TGTGCCAGCAGCAGGACTAGCGGGAGTCCCGGGGAGCTGTTTTTT; CDR3aa: CASSRTSGSPGELFF
abundance: NA; j_gene: TRBJ1-3; v_gene: TRBV6-5; d_gene: TRBD1; CDR3nt: TGTGCCAGCAGTTACTCGGTGACAGGGGGAAACACCATATATTTT; CDR3aa: CASSYSVTGGNTIYF
abundance: NA; j_gene: TRBJ1-5; v_gene: TRBV28; d_gene: NA; CDR3nt: TGTGCCAGCAGGGTCCCCTGGGGCAATCAGCCCCAGCATTTT; CDR3aa: CASRVPWGNQPQHF
abundance: NA; j_gene: TRBJ2-7; v_gene: TRBV6-5; d_gene: NA; CDR3nt: TGTGCCAGCAGTTACTCGAAGGGGCTCGAGCAGTACTTC; CDR3aa: CASSYSKGLEQYF
abundance: once; j_gene: TRBJ1-2; v_gene: TRBV12-2; d_gene: NA; CDR3nt: TGTGCAAGTCGCTTTTCCTTTGGCAGCGATAACTATGGCTACACCTTC; CDR3aa: CASRFSFGSDNYGYTF
abundance: NA; j_gene: TRBJ2-5; v_gene: TRBV5-4; d_gene: TRBD1; CDR3nt: TGTGCCAGCAGCACAGGACAGGGGGCACGGGAGACCCAGTACTTC; CDR3aa: CASSTGQGARETQYF
abundance: NA; j_gene: TRBJ2-2; v_gene: TRBV9; d_gene: NA; CDR3nt: TGTGCCAGCAGCGTAGGAAGCCCGGGGGTGACCGGGGAGCTGTTTTTT; CDR3aa: CASSVGSPGVTGELFF
abundance: NA; j_gene: TRBJ2-3; v_gene: TRBV6-4; d_gene: TRBD2; CDR3nt: TGTGCCAGCAGTGTAGGCGGGAGTGGGACAGATACGCAGTATTTT; CDR3aa: CASSVGGSGTDTQYF
abundance: NA; j_gene: TRBJ2-3; v_gene: TRBV7-6; d_gene: TRBD1; CDR3nt: TGTGCCAGCAGCCTGATAACAGGGGCAGATACGCAGTATTTT; CDR3aa: CASSLITGADTQYF
abundance: NA; j_gene: TRBJ2-2; v_gene: TRBV10-3; d_gene: TRBD2; CDR3nt: TGTGCCATCAACACGGGACTAGCGGGCACCGGGGAGCTGTTTTTT; CDR3aa: CAINTGLAGTGELFF
abundance: NA; j_gene: TRBJ1-1; v_gene: TRBV2; d_gene: NA; CDR3nt: TGTGCCAGCAGTGAGGAGGGAAACACTGAAGCTTTCTTT; CDR3aa: CASSEEGNTEAFF
abundance: NA; j_gene: TRBJ1-2; v_gene: TRBV27; d_gene: TRBD1; CDR3nt: TGTGCCAGCAGTATGTCTACTAAACAAAGACAGGGAGTCGACCTGGGCTATGGCTACACCTTC; CDR3aa: CASSMSTKQRQGVDLGYGYTF
abundance: NA; j_gene: TRBJ2-1; v_gene: TRBV4-3; d_gene: NA; CDR3nt: TGCGCCAGCAGCCAAGATCTTGGGGGGGAGCAGTTCTTC; CDR3aa: CASSQDLGGEQFF
abundance: NA; j_gene: TRBJ2-1; v_gene: TRBV6-5; d_gene: NA; CDR3nt: TGTGCCAGCACGGGGTCCTACAATGAGCAGTTCTTC; CDR3aa: CASTGSYNEQFF
abundance: NA; j_gene: TRBJ1-1; v_gene: TRBV5-6; d_gene: NA; CDR3nt: TGTGCCAGCAGCTTGTTGGCGGCTGGGAACACTGAAGCTTTCTTT; CDR3aa: CASSLLAAGNTEAFF
abundance: NA; j_gene: TRBJ2-1; v_gene: TRBV6-6; d_gene: TRBD2; CDR3nt: TGTGCCAGCAGTTCCTTCGGCGGGAGCTCCTACAATGAGCAGTTCTTC; CDR3aa: CASSSFGGSSYNEQFF
abundance: once; j_gene: TRBJ2-3; v_gene: TRBV7-3; d_gene: NA; CDR3nt: TGTGCCAGCAGCTCGCGGCGGCGGGGCCGCACAGATACGCAGTATTTT; CDR3aa: CASSSRRRGRTDTQYF
abundance: NA; j_gene: TRBJ2-2; v_gene: TRBV19; d_gene: TRBD2; CDR3nt: TGTGCCACCCTCCCCCAGCGGGAGAACACCGGGGAGCTGTTTTTT; CDR3aa: CATLPQRENTGELFF
abundance: NA; j_gene: TRBJ2-7; v_gene: TRBV7-2; d_gene: NA; CDR3nt: TGTGCCAGCCGGGAAACTGTCGAGCAGTACTTC; CDR3aa: CASRETVEQYF
abundance: NA; j_gene: TRBJ1-2; v_gene: TRBV27; d_gene: NA; CDR3nt: TGTGCCAGCTCTAACCTGCGGAGGAGATTCGGCTATGGCTACACCTTC; CDR3aa: CASSNLRRRFGYGYTF
abundance: NA; j_gene: TRBJ1-2; v_gene: TRBV14; d_gene: NA; CDR3nt: TGTGCCAGCAGCCCGGGGGGACGGTACTATGGCTACACCTTC; CDR3aa: CASSPGGRYYGYTF